The next 3 T cell receptor beta chains were all read from a single sample in a study of identical twins (dated by TCRdb to 2016 to 2018). The library was made by 5' RACE. Sequencing relied on an Illumina HiSeq 2000. TCRdb reworked the public reads: Q25 trimming with fastp, MiXCR clone assembly, productive beta chains retained. Identical CDR3 proteins give one entry, which carries the most common genes and DNA. This sample has approximately 500,000 distinct CDR3 sequences in its table, and roughly 15% of those were observed once. The leading ten clones occupy 0.44% of the sample. The data also belong to a second study, concerning yellow fever vaccine responses in identical twins.

The source material was CD4+ T cells sorted from blood. The receptors were gathered from a young woman in good health.

The chain recombines TRBV5-1 with TRBJ2-7; 7 nucleotides agree with TRBD1. Germline V gene sequence: CDR1 SGHRS, CDR2 YFSETQ. The junction had 17 bases not matched to a gene; V was cut back by 3 bases and J by 2 bases. The CDR3 sequence is 18 residues long. CDR3 DNA sequence: TGCGCCAGCAGCTCCACAGGCCTGGACAGGTGTTGGGCCTACGAGCAGTACGTC. It specifies CASSSTGLDRCWAYEQYV.

This clonotype turned up a few times. The chain recombines TRBV6-5 with TRBJ2-3; 8 positions agree with TRBD2. This CDR3 spans 15 amino acids. CDR1 and CDR2 (germline): MNHEY, SVGAGI. The V and J ends lost 4 bases and 1 base, in that order; junction bases with no gene match: 4. The CDR3 sequence is CASSWGLGGTDTQYF. The CDR3 region has the DNA TGTGCCAGCAGTTGGGGACTAGGGGGCACAGATACGCAGTATTTT.

This clonotype came up a few times. The gene calls are TRBV20-1 and TRBJ2-1; 9 bases align to TRBD2. V dropped 3 bases and J dropped 9; count of bases not matched to a gene: 9. This CDR3 has 14 residues. CDR1 is DFQATT and CDR2 is SNEGSKA in the germline V gene (reference sequence). The CDR3 reads CSASLAGTSGEQFF. The CDR3 region has the DNA TGCAGTGCTAGTCTAGCGGGGACCTCTGGTGAGCAGTTCTTC.